This T cell receptor (beta chain) derives from a study of control samples from healthy donors and cancer patients. Trimming cost V 5 bases and J 7 bases; bases outside gene matches: 12. The CDR3 is 15 amino acids. Germline CDR1 SGHAT, CDR2 FQNNGV. Clones were sequenced by immunoSEQ multiplex PCR, and TCRdb holds only the in-frame ones, with some missing. This sample yields under 450,000 clones, of which approximately 92% are seen a single time; around 6.4% belongs to the top ten. The clonotype originates from a man in his forties with head and neck cancer. The sample consisted of PBMCs. The chain has TRBV11-2 and TRBJ2-7; 9 bases align to TRBD1. The CDR3 bases are TGTGCCAGCAGCCCGCCGGACAGGGGTGCGAGGGAGCAGTACTTC. This gives the protein CASSPPDRGAREQYF.